One sample yielded the 5 T cell receptor beta chains listed below, sequenced in a study of T cells in women clearing cervical HPV infection. Profiling relied on immunoSEQ multiplex PCR, and the TCRdb table lists in-frame clones only, not all of them. The sample totals over 35,000 clones; its top ten clones hold 35% to 45%. Sample: blood buffy coat. The receptors were sampled from a woman aged 18 to 75 with a cervical HPV16 infection that either progressed to CIN3+ or cleared (not recorded which).

Worth noting for this clone: The CDR3 extends 3 residues past the end of the read, so its final part is completed from the germline J gene. The chain joins TRBV2 to TRBJ1-1; 10 bases are shared with TRBD1. This CDR3 is 13 amino acids long. Germline CDR1 SNHLY, CDR2 FYNNEI. With 6 bases clipped from V and 7 bases from J, the junction kept 5 bases outside the gene matches. CDR3 DNA (partial): TGTGCCAGCAGACTCGACAGGGGGCTTGAA. Translating it yields CASRLDRGLE. The full CDR3 is CASRLDRGLEAFF.

A word on this clone: The CDR3 extends 3 residues past the end of the read, so its final part is completed from the germline J gene. The rearrangement uses TRBV5-6 and TRBJ1-4, with TRBD1 identical over 7 bases. The CDR3 runs to 15 residues. The germline CDR1 and CDR2 sequences are SGHDT and YYEEEE. V gave up 4 bases and J gave up 4 bases; unmatched junction bases: 7. Partial CDR3 DNA: TGTGCCAGCAGCCTAACAGGGGCGAATAATGAAAAA. Protein: CASSLTGANNEK. The entire CDR3 protein reads CASSLTGANNEKLFF.

A word on this clone: The DNA ends 3 residues before the CDR3 does, and the rest of the CDR3 is filled in from the germline J gene. V gene TRBV5-1 combines with J gene TRBJ1-1; TRBD1 matches at 8 bases. The ends lost 4 bases at V and 4 bases at J; junction bases unmatched: 12. The germline gives CDR1 SGHRS, CDR2 YFSETQ. CDR3 length equals 16 residues. The sequenced CDR3 bases are TGCGCCAGCAGCACGTATCCAGGGGGCGGCGGCACTGAA. It encodes CASSTYPGGGGTE. The CDR3 in full is CASSTYPGGGGTEAFF.

Details on this clone: The read gets to within 3 residues of the CDR3 end, and the germline J gene fills in the rest. This chain joins TRBV2 and TRBJ1-2, with 12 bases fitting TRBD1. The V gene's germline CDR1 is SNHLY and CDR2 FYNNEI. The CDR3 is 15 amino acids. The V and J ends lost 5 bases and 4 bases, in that order; junction bases with no gene match: 5. The CDR3 here is CASSPGTGGGYGYTF. CDR3 DNA (partial): TGTGCCAGCAGTCCCGGGACAGGGGGCGGCTATGGC.

Points on this clone: The read terminates 3 residues before the CDR3 end, so the remaining end is supplied by the germline J gene. The V and J genes are TRBV19 and TRBJ2-7, with 10 bases that match TRBD1. The CDR3 covers 15 residues. Germline V gives CDR1 LNHDA, CDR2 SQIVND (reference sequence). Losses at the gene ends were 7 bases for V and 5 bases for J; bases not matched to a gene: 11. The CDR3 reads CASTEDRGNYNEQYF. Partial CDR3 DNA: TGTGCCAGTACCGAGGACAGGGGGAACTACAACGAG.